The next 29 T cell receptor beta chains were all read from a single sample in a study of cytomegalovirus exposure and HLA in healthy donors. Repertoires were generated with immunoSEQ multiplex PCR, while TCRdb's copy carries only in-frame clones and drops some. This sample has around 350,000 clones; roughly 88% occur once, and the top ten carry under 0.9%. The material sequenced was PBMCs. The source is a woman aged 18-30 years in good health and CMV-seronegative.

This clone occurred once. CDR3 region: CASSQLTGGHEQYF. For the CDR3, the DNA is TGTGCCAGCAGCCAACTGACAGGGGGGCACGAGCAGTACTTC. The V and J genes are TRBV14 and TRBJ2-7, with 9 nucleotides matching TRBD1. The CDR3 totals 14 residues. The germline gives CDR1 SGHDN, CDR2 FVKESK. Germline trimming cut 2 bases from V and 5 bases from J; bases unmatched to any gene: 4. Using reference TRBV14 and TRBJ2-7 for the parts outside the CDR3, the full variable domain is EAGVTQFPSHSVIEKGQTVTLRCDPISGHDNLYWYRRVMGKEIKFLLHFVKESKQDESGMPNNRFLAERTGGTYSTLKVQPAELEDSGVYFCASSQLTGGHEQYFGPGTRLTVT.

The CDR3 DNA follows: TGCGCCAGCAGCTGGACTAGCGGGGGCGGGGGAAGTGAGCAGTTCTTC. As protein: CASSWTSGGGGSEQFF. The chain links TRBV5-1 to TRBJ2-1; the match to TRBD2 covers 13 bases. The CDR3 has 16 residues. Germline lookup yields CDR1 SGHRS and CDR2 YFSETQ. The V gene end was trimmed by 3 bases and the J gene end by 9 bases; junction bases not matched to a gene: 9.

This clone was counted a single time. V is TRBV5-6 and J is TRBJ2-7, with TRBD1 identical over 7 bases. The CDR3 runs to 15 residues. The J segment lost 2 bases and the V segment lost 0 bases, leaving 5 bases of the junction unmatched. Germline V CDR1 and CDR2: SGHDT, YYEEEE. The CDR3 region is CASSLEGAVTYEQYF. The CDR3 DNA reads TGTGCCAGCAGCTTGGAGGGGGCGGTAACCTACGAGCAGTACTTC.

V usage is TRBV6-1 and J usage is TRBJ2-7; 8 bases line up with TRBD1. CDR1 is MNHNS and CDR2 is SASEGT in the germline V gene. Germline trimming cut 4 bases from V and 0 bases from J; bases unmatched to any gene: 8. The CDR3 sequence is 16 residues long. For the CDR3, the DNA is TGTGCCAGCAGTGCCCCAACAGGGGGAAGCTCCTACGAGCAGTACTTC. It encodes CASSAPTGGSSYEQYF.

The V call is TRBV28, the J call TRBJ1-5, with D perhaps TRBD1 (6 bases). The CDR3 loop spans 16 amino acids. V lost 5 bases to trimming and J lost 5 bases, with 19 bases between them. Germline values: CDR1 MDHEN, CDR2 SYDVKM. CDR3 loop: CASSPHRAVVYQPQHF. The CDR3, as DNA: TGTGCCAGCAGTCCCCACAGGGCAGTAGTTTATCAGCCCCAGCATTTT.

The rearrangement joins TRBV1 to TRBJ2-5; TRBD2 is taken as the D call from the table, unchecked against the DNA. TRBV1 is tagged as a pseudogene. The CDR3 is 17 amino acids. CDR3 sequence (DNA): TGCACCAGCAGCTTCCCCGGGCTAGCGGGGCCGATTGGGGCCCAGTACTTC. It is translated as CTSSFPGLAGPIGAQYF.

The V call is TRBV10-3, the J call TRBJ2-3; 16 nucleotides align to TRBD2. Germline lookup yields CDR1 ENHRY and CDR2 SYGVKD. V lost 0 bases and J lost 4; bases outside the gene matches: 1. The CDR3 length is 17 residues. DNA for the CDR3: TGTGCCATCAGTGAGTCGGGACTAGCGGGGGGGCCAGATACGCAGTATTTT. Amino acids: CAISESGLAGGPDTQYF.

V and J are TRBV6-1 and TRBJ2-5; D is unresolved. Looked up from germline, CDR1 is MNHNS and CDR2 is SASEGT. V lost 6 bases, J lost 4 bases, and 15 bases lay in between. The CDR3 is 14 amino acids. The CDR3 DNA reads as TGTGCCAGCAGCTATTTCCTATCCTCAGAGACCCAGTACTTC. It is translated as CASSYFLSSETQYF.

This clone occurred once. In DNA, the CDR3 is TGCGCCAGCAGCTTGGACAGGGTTGCCGAGCAGTACTTC. It translates to CASSLDRVAEQYF. This rearrangement joins TRBV5-1 to TRBJ2-7; maybe TRBD1 (6 bases). Trimming cost V 0 bases and J 6 bases, with 10 bases left between them. Germline loops: CDR1 SGHRS, CDR2 YFSETQ. There are 13 residues in the CDR3.

This CDR3 is CASSPNYGGQGRTEAFF. CDR3 in DNA: TGTGCCAGCAGCCCAAACTATGGCGGACAGGGGAGGACTGAAGCTTTCTTT. The rearrangement joins TRBV5-6 to TRBJ1-1; 9 bases agree with TRBD1. Trimming at V came to 4 bases and at J to 5 bases, leaving 15 bases not matched to a gene. Germline values: CDR1 SGHDT, CDR2 YYEEEE. This CDR3 is built from 17 residues.

Remarks on this clone: The sample carries other DNA sequences with the same CDR3. The rearrangement uses TRBV9 and TRBJ2-7, with 15 bases identical to TRBD2. V dropped 3 bases and J dropped 3; count of bases not matched to a gene: 1. Germline lookup yields CDR1 SGDLS and CDR2 YYNGEE. This CDR3 has 15 amino acids. CDR3 amino acids: CASSGGLAGGYEQYF. The CDR3 bases are TGTGCCAGCAGCGGGGGACTAGCGGGAGGCTACGAGCAGTACTTC.

The chain employs TRBV2 and TRBJ1-2; D is uncertain. Per germline, CDR1 SNHLY and CDR2 FYNNEI. V shed 3 bases and J shed 4 bases, with 18 bases lying between them. The CDR3 is 16 residues long. CDR3 sequence (DNA): TGTGCCAGCAGTGACGCCAGCCGGGGTTTTAGCTATGGCTACACCTTC. Translated: CASSDASRGFSYGYTF.

The rearrangement joins TRBV27 to TRBJ2-1; 8 bases map to TRBD2. With 5 bases clipped from V and 8 bases from J, the junction kept 11 bases outside the gene matches. The germline gives CDR1 MNHEY, CDR2 SMNVEV (reference sequence). The CDR3 is 15 amino acids. Here the CDR3 reads CASSPRGLVVDEQFF. The CDR3 nucleotides are TGTGCCAGCAGTCCGCGGGGACTAGTTGTCGATGAGCAGTTCTTC.

The chain links TRBV9 to TRBJ2-3, with TRBD2 identical over 9 bases. The germline CDR1 and CDR2 sequences are SGDLS and YYNGEE. This CDR3 contains 18 residues. With V trimmed by 0 bases and J by 7 bases, 15 bases remained unmatched. CDR3 sequence (DNA): TGTGCCAGCAGCGTAGCCAGTAGCGGGCTAGCGGGGTTTAATACGCAGTATTTT. This translates into CASSVASSGLAGFNTQYF.

The CDR3 spells CASSEALAGANYEQFF. CDR3 sequence (DNA): TGTGCCAGCAGTGAAGCACTAGCGGGAGCGAACTATGAGCAGTTCTTC. The chain uses TRBV6-1 and TRBJ2-1; 11 positions match TRBD2. The CDR3 is made up of 16 amino acids. V shed 0 bases and J 8 bases; nucleotides not matched to a gene: 6. Germline values: CDR1 MNHNS, CDR2 SASEGT.

This chain uses TRBV5-1 with TRBJ1-1; D may be TRBD1 (5 bases). The germline V gene encodes CDR1 SGHRS and CDR2 YFSETQ. V lost 4 bases, J lost 5 bases, and 18 bases lay in between. CDR3 length equals 15 residues. The CDR3 sequence is CASSPSGAGGTEAFF. Here the CDR3 DNA reads TGCGCCAGCAGCCCGTCCGGGGCGGGGGGGACTGAAGCTTTCTTT.

The chain links TRBV6-4 to TRBJ1-1; 10 bases align to TRBD1. This CDR3 is 17 amino acids long. The junction had 8 bases not matched to a gene; V was cut back by 2 bases and J by 2 bases. Looked up from germline, CDR1 is MRHNA and CDR2 is SNTAGT. The CDR3, as DNA: TGTGCCAGCAGTGACGTCCGGGACAGGGGATTTAACACTGAAGCTTTCTTT. Its protein product is CASSDVRDRGFNTEAFF.

By proportion, this clone is medium-sized. The chain uses TRBV2 and TRBJ1-2; D is uncertain. Trimming shortened V by 1 base and J by 8 bases, and 17 bases separated the two germline ends. Germline V gene sequence: CDR1 SNHLY, CDR2 FYNNEI. This CDR3 region has 15 residues. The CDR3 DNA follows: TGTGCCAGCAGTGAAGTAGGGAGGGCTGCGGAGGGCTACACCTTC. Translated, it gives CASSEVGRAAEGYTF.

The rearrangement uses TRBV2 and TRBJ1-2; D is undetermined. Germline V gene sequence: CDR1 SNHLY, CDR2 FYNNEI. V lost 5 bases and J 2 bases, leaving 12 bases between the germline ends. CDR3 length equals 14 residues. The CDR3 nucleotides are TGTGCCAGCAGTTCCCCCAGCGGAAACTATGGCTACACCTTC. Its protein is CASSSPSGNYGYTF. Full variable domain (missing parts from reference TRBV2 and TRBJ1-2): EPEVTQTPSHQVTQMGQEVILRCVPISNHLYFYWYRQILGQKVEFLVSFYNNEISEKSEIFDDQFSVERPDGSNFTLKIRSTKLEDSAMYFCASSSPSGNYGYTFGSGTRLTVV.

The V and J genes are TRBV21-1 and TRBJ2-7; TRBD2, as called in the table, went unchecked against the DNA. TRBV21-1 is a pseudogene segment. The CDR3 consists of 15 residues. CDR3 region: CASKLKVVAAYEQYF. CDR3 nucleotides: TGTGCCAGCAAGTTAAAGGTAGTAGCGGCCTACGAGCAGTACTTC.

The CDR3 DNA reads as TGCGCCAGCAGCTTGCCGGGACAGGGTAATTCACCCCTCCACTTT. Its translation: CASSLPGQGNSPLHF. The chain couples TRBV5-1 to TRBJ1-6; 9 nucleotides agree with TRBD1. Losses at the gene ends were 1 base for V and 6 bases for J; bases not matched to a gene: 2. CDR1 is SGHRS, CDR2 YFSETQ, per germline. The CDR3 contains 15 residues.

The gene calls are TRBV7-3 and TRBJ2-3, with D unclear. V shed 3 bases and J shed 1 base, with 14 bases lying between them. The CDR3 loop spans 16 amino acids. Germline V gene data show CDR1 as SGHTA and CDR2 as FQGTGA. CDR3: CASSFSSSGGTDTQYF. The CDR3 DNA reads as TGTGCCAGCAGCTTTTCCTCTAGTGGCGGCACAGATACGCAGTATTTT.

The genes are TRBV4-1 and TRBJ1-4, with D unclear. Trimming removed 4 bases at V and 0 bases at J, with 12 bases between. CDR1 is MGHRA and CDR2 is YSYEKL in the germline V gene. The CDR3 is 16 residues long. The CDR3 DNA follows: TGCGCCAGCAGCCTCCCCGCGCTGGCAACTAATGAAAAACTGTTTTTT. It yields the protein CASSLPALATNEKLFF.

V is TRBV7-2 and J is TRBJ2-1, with D hard to call. Between the trimmed V and J ends, which lost 3 bases and 10 bases, there was a span of 10 bases. Germline lookup yields CDR1 SGHTA and CDR2 FQGNSA. This CDR3 region has 12 residues. The CDR3 region has the DNA TGTGCCAGCAGCTTCCGAGCGCTAGAGCAGTTCTTC. This gives the protein CASSFRALEQFF. The variable domain in full, with the rest retrieved from reference TRBV7-2 and TRBJ2-1, is GAGVSQSPSNKVTEKGKDVELRCDPISGHTALYWYRQSLGQGLEFLIYFQGNSAPDKSGLPSDRFSAERTGGSVSTLTIQRTQQEDSAVYLCASSFRALEQFFGPGTRLTVL.

About this clone: At one end the junction does not follow the germline gene, possibly because of a read error. This chain uses TRBV13 with TRBJ1-2, with a tentative D call TRBD1 (5 bases). Germline values: CDR1 PRHDT, CDR2 FYEKMQ (reference sequence). There are 16 residues in the CDR3. This chain's CDR3 is CASSLGGKGVNYGYTF. CDR3 in DNA: TGTGCCAGCAGCCTAGGAGGGAAAGGGGTGAACTATGGCTACACCTTC.

This clone was found a few times. J is TRBJ2-7 and V is TRBV2, with D tentatively TRBD1 (7 bases). Trimming cost V 10 bases and J 2 bases, with 15 bases left between them. Germline V gene data show CDR1 as SNHLY and CDR2 as FYNNEI. The CDR3 extends over 13 amino acids. This CDR3 reads CATQGGRAYEQYF. The CDR3 DNA follows: TGTGCCACCCAGGGGGGCAGAGCCTACGAGCAGTACTTC.

Notes on this clone: Different DNA sequences within this sample yield the same CDR3. This chain uses TRBV4-1 with TRBJ1-2, with TRBD1 matching over 9 bases. The CDR3 covers 13 residues. Per the germline V gene, CDR1 is MGHRA and CDR2 is YSYEKL. With 1 base clipped from V and 6 bases from J, the junction kept 0 bases outside the gene matches. CDR3 bases: TGCGCCAGCAGCCAAGGGACAGGGGATGGCTACACCTTC. It codes for CASSQGTGDGYTF.

The gene calls are TRBV27 and TRBJ2-7; TRBD2 aligns across 8 bases. V trimming: 5 bases; J trimming: 2 bases; junction bases outside the gene matches: 5. The CDR3 has 14 amino acids. In germline, CDR1 is MNHEY, CDR2 SMNVEV (reference sequence). DNA for the CDR3: TGTGCCAGCAGTACTGAGCGGGGGACCTACGAGCAGTACTTC. As protein: CASSTERGTYEQYF.

The chain links TRBV28 to TRBJ2-7; 7 bases agree with TRBD2. The germline V gene has CDR1 MDHEN and CDR2 SYDVKM. With V trimmed by 10 bases and J by 6 bases, 15 bases remained unmatched. This CDR3 is 14 amino acids long. CDR3 in amino acids: CATRDYLDTPEQYF. CDR3 in DNA: TGTGCCACCAGGGACTATTTGGACACCCCCGAGCAGTACTTC.